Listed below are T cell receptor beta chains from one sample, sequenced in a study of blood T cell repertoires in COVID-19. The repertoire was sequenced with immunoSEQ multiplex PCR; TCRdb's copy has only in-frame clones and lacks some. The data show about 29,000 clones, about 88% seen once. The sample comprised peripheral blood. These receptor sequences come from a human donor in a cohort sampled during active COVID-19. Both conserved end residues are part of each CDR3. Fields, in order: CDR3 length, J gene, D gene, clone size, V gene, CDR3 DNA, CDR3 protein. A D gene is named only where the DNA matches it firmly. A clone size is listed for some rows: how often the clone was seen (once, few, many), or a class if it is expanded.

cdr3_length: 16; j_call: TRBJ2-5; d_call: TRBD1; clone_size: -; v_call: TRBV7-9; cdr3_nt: TGTGCCAGCAGCTTAAGCTCAGGGGGCGTCGGGGAGACCCAGTACTTC; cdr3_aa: CASSLSSGGVGETQYF
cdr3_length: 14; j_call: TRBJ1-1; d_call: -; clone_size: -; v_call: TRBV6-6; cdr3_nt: TGTGCCAGCAGCCGGGACACCAGAGGGACTGAAGCTTTCTTT; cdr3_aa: CASSRDTRGTEAFF
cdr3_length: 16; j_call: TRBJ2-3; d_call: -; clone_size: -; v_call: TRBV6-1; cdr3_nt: TGTGCCAGCAGTCAAGCCTGGGGGGGCCCGGTAGATACGCAGTATTTT; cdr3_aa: CASSQAWGGPVDTQYF
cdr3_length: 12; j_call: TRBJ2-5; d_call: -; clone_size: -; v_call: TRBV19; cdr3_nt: TGTGCCAGTAGTGCCCATTTCGGGACCCAGTACTTC; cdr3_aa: CASSAHFGTQYF
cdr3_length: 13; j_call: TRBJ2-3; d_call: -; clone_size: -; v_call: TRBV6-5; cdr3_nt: TGTGCCAGCAGGACCCACAGGGTTGATACGCAGTATTTT; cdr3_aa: CASRTHRVDTQYF
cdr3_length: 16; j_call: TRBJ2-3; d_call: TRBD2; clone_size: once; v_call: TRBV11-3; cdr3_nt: TGTGCCAGCAGTGGGCCGACGGGGGGACGCACAGATACGCAGTATTTT; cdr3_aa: CASSGPTGGRTDTQYF
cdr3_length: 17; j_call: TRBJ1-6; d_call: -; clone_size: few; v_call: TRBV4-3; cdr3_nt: TGCGCCAGCAGCCAAGATCTGGTGAGCTCCTATAATTCACCCCTCCACTTT; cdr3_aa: CASSQDLVSSYNSPLHF
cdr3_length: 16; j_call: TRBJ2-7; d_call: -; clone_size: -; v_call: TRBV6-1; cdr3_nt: TGTGCCAGCAGTGAGAAAATGGGGACAAGGAAGGACGAGCAGTACTTC; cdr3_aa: CASSEKMGTRKDEQYF
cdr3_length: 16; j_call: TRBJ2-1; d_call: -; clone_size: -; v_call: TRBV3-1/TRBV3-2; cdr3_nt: TGTGCCAGTCGAACTGTGGGGGGACCTAGGAACAATGAGCAGTTCTTC; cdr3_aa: CASRTVGGPRNNEQFF
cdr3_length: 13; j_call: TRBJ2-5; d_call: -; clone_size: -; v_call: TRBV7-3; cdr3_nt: TGTGCCAGCAGCGCACAGGGAACAGAGACCCAGTACTTC; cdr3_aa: CASSAQGTETQYF
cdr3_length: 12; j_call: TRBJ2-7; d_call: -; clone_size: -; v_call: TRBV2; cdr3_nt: TGTGCCAGCATTCCCCGTAGGGGAGAGCAGTACTTC; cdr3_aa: CASIPRRGEQYF
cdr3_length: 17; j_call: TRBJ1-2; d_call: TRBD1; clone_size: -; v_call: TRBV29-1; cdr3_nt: TGCAGCGTTGATACAGGGGGCGCGAGGCGAGGGATATATGGCTACACCTTC; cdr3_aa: CSVDTGGARRGIYGYTF
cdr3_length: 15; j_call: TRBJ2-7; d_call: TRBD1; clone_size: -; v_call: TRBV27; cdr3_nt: TGTGCCAGCAGTTTAAGTCGGGACAGGGGGCTTGAGCAGTACTTC; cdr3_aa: CASSLSRDRGLEQYF
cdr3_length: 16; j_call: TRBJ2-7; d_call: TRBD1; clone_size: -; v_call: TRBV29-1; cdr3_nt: TGCAGCGTGGCCGGGACAGGGGGTCGAATCTCGTACGAGCAGTACTTC; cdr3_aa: CSVAGTGGRISYEQYF
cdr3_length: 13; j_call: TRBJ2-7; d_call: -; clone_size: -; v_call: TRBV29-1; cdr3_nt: TGCAGCGTTGCCTGGACAGAGACCTACGAGCAGTACTTC; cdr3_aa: CSVAWTETYEQYF
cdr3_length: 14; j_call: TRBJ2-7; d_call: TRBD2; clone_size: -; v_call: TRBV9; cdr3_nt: TGTGCCAGCAGCCGGACTAGCGGCCCCTACGAGCAGTACTTC; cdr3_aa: CASSRTSGPYEQYF
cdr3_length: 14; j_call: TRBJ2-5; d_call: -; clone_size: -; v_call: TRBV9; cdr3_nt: TGTGCCAGCAGCGTAGAAGGAGGGCCGGAGACCCAGTACTTC; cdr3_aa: CASSVEGGPETQYF
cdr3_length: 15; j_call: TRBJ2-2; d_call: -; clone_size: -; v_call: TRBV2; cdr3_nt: TGTGCCAGCAGACTTTACCAGGGAAGCACCGGGGAGCTGTTTTTT; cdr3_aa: CASRLYQGSTGELFF
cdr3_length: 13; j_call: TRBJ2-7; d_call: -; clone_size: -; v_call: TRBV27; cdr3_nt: TGTGCCAGCAGTTTGGGACTCCCCTACGAGCAGTACTTC; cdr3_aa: CASSLGLPYEQYF
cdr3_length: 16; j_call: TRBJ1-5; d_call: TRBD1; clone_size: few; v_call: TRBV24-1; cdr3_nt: TGTGCCACCGGAGGGCGGGGGGACAGCGGCAATCAGCCCCAGCATTTT; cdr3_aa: CATGGRGDSGNQPQHF
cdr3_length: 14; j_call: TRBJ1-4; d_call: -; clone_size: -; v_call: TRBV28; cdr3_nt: TGTGCCAGCACCCTAAACCACAGGGTTGAAAAACTGTTTTTT; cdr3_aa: CASTLNHRVEKLFF
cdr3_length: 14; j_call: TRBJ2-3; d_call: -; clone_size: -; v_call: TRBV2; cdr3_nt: TGTGCCAGCAGTCAAGAAACAGGGACGGATACGCAGTATTTT; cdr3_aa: CASSQETGTDTQYF
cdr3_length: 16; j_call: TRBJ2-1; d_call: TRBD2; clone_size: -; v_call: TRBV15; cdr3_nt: TGTGCCACCTCTCGCGGCTCCGGCGGGGGGGCCAATGAGCAGTTCTTC; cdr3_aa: CATSRGSGGGANEQFF
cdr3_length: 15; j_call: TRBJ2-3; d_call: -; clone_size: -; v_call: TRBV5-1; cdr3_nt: TGCGCCAGCAGGCGGGTTTTTTCACCAACAGATACGCAGTATTTT; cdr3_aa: CASRRVFSPTDTQYF
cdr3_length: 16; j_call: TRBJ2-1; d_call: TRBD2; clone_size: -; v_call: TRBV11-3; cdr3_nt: TGTGCCAGCGCAAGGGGTATAGCGGGGGCCTACAATGAGCAGTTCTTC; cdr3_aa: CASARGIAGAYNEQFF
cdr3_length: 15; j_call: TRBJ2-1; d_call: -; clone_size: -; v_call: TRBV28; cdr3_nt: TGTGCCAGCAGTTCTCCCGACATGGTACCTGGTGAGCAGTTCTTC; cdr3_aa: CASSSPDMVPGEQFF
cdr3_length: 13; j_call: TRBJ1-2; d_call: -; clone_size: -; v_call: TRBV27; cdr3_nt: TGTGCCTGCCGGGGGGGATCTAACTATGGCTACACCTTC; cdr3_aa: CACRGGSNYGYTF
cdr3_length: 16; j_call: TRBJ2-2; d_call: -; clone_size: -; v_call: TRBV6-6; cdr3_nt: TGTGCCAGCAGTTACACCGGGACAAAGATAGCCGGGGAGCTGTTTTTT; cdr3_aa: CASSYTGTKIAGELFF
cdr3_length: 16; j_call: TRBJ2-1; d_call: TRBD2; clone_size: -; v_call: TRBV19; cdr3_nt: TGTGCCAGTAGTACTTCCGGGACTAGCGGGGGGGCCGGGCAGTTCTTC; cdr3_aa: CASSTSGTSGGAGQFF